These T cell receptor beta chains were read from a single sample in a study of cytomegalovirus exposure and HLA in healthy donors. Only in-frame clones appear in the TCRdb table, and some are missing; sequencing was by immunoSEQ multiplex PCR. This sample has about 60,000 clones, with about 84% found just once. The sample taken for sequencing was PBMCs. These receptors came from a male donor in good health and CMV-seronegative. Each CDR3 is given with its conserved first and last residue. The order of the fields is clone size, J gene, D gene, V gene, CDR3 DNA, CDR3 protein. A D gene is named only where the DNA matches it firmly. A clone size is listed for some rows: how often the clone was seen (once, few, many), or a class if it is expanded.

-	TRBJ1-4	-	TRBV15	TGTGCCACCAGCAGAGACCGGAGGACAACTAATGAAAAACTGTTTTTT	CATSRDRRTTNEKLFF
-	TRBJ2-3	TRBD2	TRBV5-1	TGCGCCAGCAGCTTAAAGCGGGGGGGCCTTGGCACAGATACGCAGTATTTT	CASSLKRGGLGTDTQYF
-	TRBJ2-7	-	TRBV1	TGCACCAGCAGCCAGGGGACAGGAAGAGTCTACGAGCAGTACTTC	CTSSQGTGRVYEQYF
-	TRBJ1-2	-	TRBV30	TGTGCCTGGAGTGTGGCCGTCAACTATGGCTACACCTTC	CAWSVAVNYGYTF
few	TRBJ1-4	-	TRBV25-1	TGTGCCAGCAGTGAGCCCGCACTCGAAAAACTGTTTTTT	CASSEPALEKLFF
-	TRBJ2-7	TRBD1	TRBV14	TGTGCCAGCAGCCATGAGGGGGACAGGTTCTACGAGCAGTACTTC	CASSHEGDRFYEQYF
-	TRBJ1-1	TRBD1	TRBV6-5	TGTGCCAGCAGTTATTTACAGGGGGCGCGCACTGAAGCTTTCTTT	CASSYLQGARTEAFF
few	TRBJ2-2	-	TRBV14	TGTGCCAGCAGCCAAGCGACCGGGGAGCTGTTTTTT	CASSQATGELFF
-	TRBJ2-3	-	TRBV6-5	TGTGCCAGCAGTTACTTCGGTTCAAAGACAGATACGCAGTATTTT	CASSYFGSKTDTQYF
-	TRBJ1-5	TRBD1	TRBV7-2	TGTGCCAGCAGTTCGGGACAGCAGCCCCAGCATTTT	CASSSGQQPQHF
-	TRBJ1-5	-	TRBV27	TGTGCCAGCAGACTTACAGGGCCCCTAAACAATCAGCCCCAGCATTTT	CASRLTGPLNNQPQHF
-	TRBJ1-2	-	TRBV29-1	TGCAGCGTTGAAGATGGAACAGGCCGTATTAACTATGGCTACACCTTC	CSVEDGTGRINYGYTF
-	TRBJ2-5	-	TRBV5-1	TGCGCCAGCAGCATCCCGGCAGGATCTGGGGAGACCCAGTACTTC	CASSIPAGSGETQYF
once	TRBJ2-6	TRBD1	TRBV11-2	TGTGCCAGTCATCCCGCAGGGGGCAGCTCTGGGGCCAACGTCCTGACTTTC	CASHPAGGSSGANVLTF
-	TRBJ1-2	-	TRBV4-3	TGCGCCAGCAGCCAAGTGGCCGCAGGGCGTGGCTACACCTTC	CASSQVAAGRGYTF
few	TRBJ2-5	-	TRBV7-7	TGTGCCAGCAGCTTTGGGAGCGGAGAGACCCAGTACTTC	CASSFGSGETQYF
-	TRBJ1-1	-	TRBV9	TGTGCCAGCAGCGTAGCAGGGTGGGGTGAAGCTTTCTTT	CASSVAGWGEAFF
-	TRBJ2-6	-	TRBV5-1	TGCGCCAGCAAACCCAGGGTGGGGTCCGGGGCCAACGTCCTGACTTTC	CASKPRVGSGANVLTF
-	TRBJ2-1	TRBD1	TRBV5-5	TGTGCCAGCAGCCCCGGACAGGTCAATGAGCAGTTCTTC	CASSPGQVNEQFF
-	TRBJ2-7	-	TRBV2	TGTGCCACCACAGCAGGTGCCTACGAGCAGTACTTC	CATTAGAYEQYF